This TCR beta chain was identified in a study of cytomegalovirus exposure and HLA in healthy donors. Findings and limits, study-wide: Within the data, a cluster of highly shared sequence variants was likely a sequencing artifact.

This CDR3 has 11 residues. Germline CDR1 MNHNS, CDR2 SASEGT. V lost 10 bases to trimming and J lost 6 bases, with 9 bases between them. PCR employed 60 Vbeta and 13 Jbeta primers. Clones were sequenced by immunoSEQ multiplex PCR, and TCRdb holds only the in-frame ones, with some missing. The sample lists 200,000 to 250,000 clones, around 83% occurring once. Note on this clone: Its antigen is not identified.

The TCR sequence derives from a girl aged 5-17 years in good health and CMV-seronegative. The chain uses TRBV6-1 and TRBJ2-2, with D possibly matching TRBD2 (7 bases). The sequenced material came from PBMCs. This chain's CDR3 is CATRGPGELFF. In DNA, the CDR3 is TGTGCCACGCGGGGGCCCGGGGAGCTGTTTTTT.